This TCR beta chain comes out of a study of T cells in Graves' hyperthyroidism and ophthalmopathy. The J segment lost 5 bases and the V segment lost 5 bases, leaving 4 bases of the junction unmatched. This CDR3 has 14 amino acids. CDR1 and CDR2 from the germline V gene are MDHEN and SYDVKM. The hyperthyroidism patients had all been newly diagnosed, and their disease duration was under 2 months. Their ages ranged from 18 to 65 years. From approximately 9.3 ml of fresh peripheral blood, PBMCs were isolated. Amplification of TCR beta CDR3 regions was performed using RNA transcripts as template. HTBI primers were the set used in a first-round RT-PCR of the TCR CDR3. TCRdb processed the multiplex PCR reads anew with MiXCR; each CDR3 protein has one entry. The repertoire holds a few hundred thousand distinct CDR3 sequences, with about 15% as singletons.

The source material was blood. This chain links TRBV28 with TRBJ2-1; TRBD1 matches at 9 bases. The sequence came from a woman in her twenties or thirties with Graves' hyperthyroidism. The DNA for the CDR3 is TGTGCCAGCAGTCCTCGGACAGGGGACAATGAGCAGTTCTTC. Protein sequence: CASSPRTGDNEQFF.